One T cell receptor (beta chain) is described in this entry. What it recognizes is unknown. This sample is part of a study of siplizumab effects on memory and regulatory T cells. Findings and limits, study-wide: In siplizumab conditions, mappable alloreactive CD4+ clones averaged approximately 69% Treg-derived, against under 30% in controls. Tregs proliferating in siplizumab cultures lacked confirmation of their suppressive function. The alloresponse seemed to draw substantially on naive T cells, which appeared more diverse than memory cells.

Profiling relied on immunoSEQ multiplex PCR, and the TCRdb table lists in-frame clones only, not all of them. Here the sample spans approximately 56,000 clones, around 97% being singletons. The V and J ends lost 0 bases and 1 base respectively, with 1 base between them. The CDR3 is made up of 13 amino acids. From germline, CDR1 is MNHEY and CDR2 SVGAGI. Sequencing was performed on naive CD8+ T cells sorted from blood. The chain combines TRBV6-5 with TRBJ1-5; no clear D gene. The receptor was isolated from a human donor in good health. The CDR3 spells CASSYSSNQPQHF. The CDR3 nucleotides read TGTGCCAGCAGTTACTCAAGCAATCAGCCCCAGCATTTT.